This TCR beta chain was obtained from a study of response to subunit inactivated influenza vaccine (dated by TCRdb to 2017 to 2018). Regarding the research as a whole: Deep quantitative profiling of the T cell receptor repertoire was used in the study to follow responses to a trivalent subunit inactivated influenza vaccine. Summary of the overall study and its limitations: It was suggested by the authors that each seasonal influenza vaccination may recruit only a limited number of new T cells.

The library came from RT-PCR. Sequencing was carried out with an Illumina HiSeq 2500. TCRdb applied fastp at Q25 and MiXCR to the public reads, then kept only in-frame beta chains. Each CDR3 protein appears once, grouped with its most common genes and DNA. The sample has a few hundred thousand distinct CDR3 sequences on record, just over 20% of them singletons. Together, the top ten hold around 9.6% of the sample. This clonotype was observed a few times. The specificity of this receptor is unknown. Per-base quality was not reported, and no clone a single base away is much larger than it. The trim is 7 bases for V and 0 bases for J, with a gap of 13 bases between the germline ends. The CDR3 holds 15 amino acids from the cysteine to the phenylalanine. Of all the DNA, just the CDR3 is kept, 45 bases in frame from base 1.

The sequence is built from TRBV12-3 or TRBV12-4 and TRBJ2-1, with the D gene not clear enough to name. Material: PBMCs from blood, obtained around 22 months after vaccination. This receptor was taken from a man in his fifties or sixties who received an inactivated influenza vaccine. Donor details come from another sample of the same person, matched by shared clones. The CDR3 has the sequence CASTPDLLSYNEQFF. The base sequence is TGTGCCAGCACCCCGGACCTACTCTCCTACAATGAGCAGTTCTTC.